These T cell receptor beta chains were read from a single sample in a study of cytomegalovirus exposure and HLA in healthy donors. TCRdb's copy holds only in-frame clones and misses some; the assay was immunoSEQ multiplex PCR. This table has roughly 73,000 clones, about 75% appearing once. The sequencing sample was made of PBMCs. These receptors came from a man between 65 and 79 years old in good health and CMV-seronegative. Each CDR3 is given with its conserved first and last residue. The order of the fields is clone size, J gene, V gene, D gene, CDR3 protein, CDR3 DNA. A D gene is named only where the DNA matches it firmly. Size is stated for part of the rows, as once, few or many counts, or as a class when the clone is expanded.

size: .
J: TRBJ2-3
V: TRBV12-5
D: TRBD2
CDR3: CASGSPGPVGGGDTQYF
DNA: TGTGCTAGTGGTTCTCCGGGACCAGTTGGGGGAGGGGATACGCAGTATTTT

size: .
J: TRBJ1-6
V: TRBV5-1
D: .
CDR3: CVSSFIESSYNSPLHF
DNA: TGCGTCAGCAGCTTCATAGAGAGCTCCTATAATTCACCCCTCCACTTT

size: few
J: TRBJ2-5
V: TRBV5-1
D: TRBD1
CDR3: CASSLLNRGETQYF
DNA: TGCGCCAGCAGCTTATTAAACAGGGGTGAGACCCAGTACTTC

size: .
J: TRBJ2-3
V: TRBV4-3
D: TRBD1
CDR3: CASSQDWGQTRTDTQYF
DNA: TGCGCCAGCAGCCAAGATTGGGGACAGACGAGGACAGATACGCAGTATTTT

size: .
J: TRBJ2-2
V: TRBV4-2
D: TRBD2
CDR3: CASSHGRSGRGSGELFF
DNA: TGTGCCAGCAGCCACGGCCGAAGTGGGAGGGGAAGCGGGGAGCTGTTTTTT

size: few
J: TRBJ1-1
V: TRBV6-5
D: .
CDR3: CASSYKEGEAFF
DNA: TGTGCCAGCAGTTACAAGGAGGGCGAAGCTTTCTTT

size: .
J: TRBJ1-5
V: TRBV30
D: .
CDR3: CAWSLTGGQPQHF
DNA: TGTGCCTGGAGTCTCACCGGAGGTCAGCCCCAGCATTTT

size: .
J: TRBJ1-5
V: TRBV28
D: .
CDR3: CASRRTVSNQPQHF
DNA: TGTGCCAGCAGGAGGACAGTTAGCAATCAGCCCCAGCATTTT

size: .
J: TRBJ2-7
V: TRBV6-5
D: .
CDR3: CASSPHGAGYEQYF
DNA: TGTGCCAGCAGTCCACATGGTGCGGGATACGAGCAGTACTTC

size: few
J: TRBJ2-3
V: TRBV28
D: .
CDR3: CASSLAGSSTDTQYF
DNA: TGTGCCAGCAGTTTAGCGGGATCGAGCACAGATACGCAGTATTTT

size: .
J: TRBJ1-1
V: TRBV7-9
D: .
CDR3: CASSPDNLNTEAFF
DNA: TGTGCCAGCAGCCCGGACAATTTGAACACTGAAGCTTTCTTT

size: .
J: TRBJ1-1
V: TRBV6-6
D: .
CDR3: CASSYPPDTEAFF
DNA: TGTGCCAGCAGTTACCCCCCGGACACTGAAGCTTTCTTT

size: .
J: TRBJ2-2
V: TRBV19
D: .
CDR3: CASNNGGPDTGELFF
DNA: TGTGCCAGTAACAACGGTGGGCCGGACACCGGGGAGCTGTTTTTT

size: many
J: TRBJ1-6
V: TRBV12-5
D: TRBD1
CDR3: CASGLVLPTGDVLYSPLHF
DNA: TGTGCTAGTGGTTTGGTTCTACCGACAGGGGACGTTTTATATTCACCCCTCCACTTT

size: .
J: TRBJ2-1
V: TRBV5-1
D: TRBD1
CDR3: CASSQGDRVSYNEQFF
DNA: TGCGCCAGCAGCCAGGGGGACAGGGTCTCCTACAATGAGCAGTTCTTC

size: .
J: TRBJ2-7
V: TRBV19
D: TRBD1
CDR3: CASKFGTGSYEQYF
DNA: TGTGCCAGTAAATTTGGGACAGGCTCCTACGAGCAGTACTTC

size: .
J: TRBJ1-1
V: TRBV30
D: TRBD1
CDR3: CAWTTQGDTEAFF
DNA: TGTGCCTGGACAACACAGGGGGACACTGAAGCTTTCTTT

size: once
J: TRBJ1-5
V: TRBV6-5
D: .
CDR3: CASRTRAGNQPQHF
DNA: TGTGCCAGCAGAACTAGAGCAGGAAATCAGCCCCAGCATTTT

size: .
J: TRBJ2-2
V: TRBV5-1
D: TRBD1
CDR3: CASSFGTGGTGELFF
DNA: TGCGCCAGCAGCTTTGGAACAGGGGGTACCGGGGAGCTGTTTTTT

size: .
J: TRBJ2-7
V: TRBV7-9
D: .
CDR3: CSSSLSGGEQYF
DNA: TGTTCCAGCAGCTTATCGGGTGGCGAGCAGTACTTC

size: few
J: TRBJ2-2
V: TRBV9
D: .
CDR3: CASRPGNTGELFF
DNA: TGTGCCAGCAGACCAGGGAACACCGGGGAGCTGTTTTTT

size: few
J: TRBJ1-1
V: TRBV18
D: TRBD1
CDR3: CASSLTGERTEAFF
DNA: TGTGCCAGCTCACTGACAGGGGAGAGGACTGAAGCTTTCTTT

size: .
J: TRBJ2-5
V: TRBV7-8
D: TRBD2
CDR3: CASSSTTLSSGQETQYF
DNA: TGTGCCAGCAGCTCTACAACACTATCTAGCGGTCAGGAGACCCAGTACTTC

size: once
J: TRBJ2-7
V: TRBV2
D: TRBD2
CDR3: CASSDLGGSSYEQYF
DNA: TGTGCCAGCAGTGATTTGGGCGGGAGCTCCTACGAGCAGTACTTC

size: .
J: TRBJ2-2
V: TRBV6-5
D: TRBD2
CDR3: CAARGGGDTGELFF
DNA: TGTGCCGCCCGGGGGGGCGGCGACACCGGGGAGCTGTTTTTT

size: .
J: TRBJ1-2
V: TRBV19
D: .
CDR3: CASSIPGNGYTF
DNA: TGTGCCAGTAGTATCCCCGGGAATGGCTACACCTTC

size: once
J: TRBJ2-3
V: TRBV5-6
D: TRBD2
CDR3: CASSLLSGEGTDTQYF
DNA: TGTGCCAGCAGCTTGCTGAGCGGGGAGGGGACAGATACGCAGTATTTT

size: once
J: TRBJ2-5
V: TRBV5-1
D: .
CDR3: CASSVRRVETQYF
DNA: TGCGCCAGCAGCGTGCGCAGGGTTGAGACCCAGTACTTC

size: .
J: TRBJ1-4
V: TRBV6-1
D: .
CDR3: CASSLGVANEKLFF
DNA: TGTGCCAGCAGTTTGGGAGTAGCTAATGAAAAACTGTTTTTT

size: few
J: TRBJ2-1
V: TRBV2
D: .
CDR3: CASSEPAVSYNEQFF
DNA: TGTGCCAGCAGTGAACCGGCGGTCTCCTACAATGAGCAGTTCTTC

size: .
J: TRBJ2-2
V: TRBV19
D: TRBD1
CDR3: CASSMTGGGELFF
DNA: TGTGCCAGTAGTATGACAGGGGGCGGGGAGCTGTTTTTT

size: few
J: TRBJ1-1
V: TRBV5-1
D: .
CDR3: CASSGGANTEAFF
DNA: TGCGCCAGCAGCGGGGGCGCGAACACTGAAGCTTTCTTT

size: .
J: TRBJ2-7
V: TRBV7-2
D: .
CDR3: CASSSTGTTYEQYF
DNA: TGTGCCAGCAGCTCTACAGGGACAACCTACGAGCAGTACTTC

size: .
J: TRBJ2-5
V: TRBV7-2
D: TRBD2
CDR3: CASSGGTSGRFQETQYF
DNA: TGTGCCAGCAGCGGAGGGACTAGCGGGAGATTCCAAGAGACCCAGTACTTC

size: .
J: TRBJ2-5
V: TRBV30
D: TRBD1
CDR3: CAWTERTGLETQYF
DNA: TGTGCCTGGACCGAAAGGACAGGGTTGGAGACCCAGTACTTC

size: once
J: TRBJ1-2
V: TRBV14
D: .
CDR3: CASSPTAFYGYTF
DNA: TGTGCCAGCAGCCCGACAGCTTTCTATGGCTACACCTTC

size: once
J: TRBJ2-5
V: TRBV6-1
D: TRBD1
CDR3: CASRLRQGMQETQYF
DNA: TGTGCCAGCAGGCTTAGACAGGGGATGCAAGAGACCCAGTACTTC

size: .
J: TRBJ1-5
V: TRBV19
D: TRBD1
CDR3: CASSRQGGSNQPQHF
DNA: TGTGCCAGTAGTAGACAGGGGGGGAGCAATCAGCCCCAGCATTTT

size: .
J: TRBJ2-5
V: TRBV27
D: TRBD2
CDR3: CASSLSASGIQYF
DNA: TGTGCCAGCAGTTTATCGGCTAGCGGAATCCAGTACTTC

size: .
J: TRBJ2-4
V: TRBV2
D: .
CDR3: CASDHGTGGQNIQYF
DNA: TGTGCCAGCGACCATGGGACGGGGGGCCAAAACATTCAGTACTTC

size: .
J: TRBJ1-1
V: TRBV29-1
D: .
CDR3: CSVEDLGRRAFF
DNA: TGCAGCGTTGAAGATCTGGGGCGCCGGGCTTTCTTT

size: .
J: TRBJ2-5
V: TRBV9
D: TRBD2
CDR3: CASSVGLALETQYF
DNA: TGTGCCAGCAGCGTGGGACTAGCGTTAGAGACCCAGTACTTC

size: .
J: TRBJ2-1
V: TRBV7-2
D: TRBD2
CDR3: CASSSRAGGDNEQFF
DNA: TGTGCCAGCAGCTCCCGCGCGGGAGGGGACAATGAGCAGTTCTTC

size: few
J: TRBJ1-2
V: TRBV7-2
D: TRBD1
CDR3: CASSGRQGTKRGYTF
DNA: TGTGCCAGCAGCGGAAGACAGGGGACCAAGCGTGGCTACACCTTC

size: .
J: TRBJ2-5
V: TRBV4-1
D: .
CDR3: CASIAEETQYF
DNA: TGCGCCAGCATTGCGGAAGAGACCCAGTACTTC

size: .
J: TRBJ2-7
V: TRBV19
D: .
CDR3: CASSIKLFYEQYF
DNA: TGTGCCAGTAGTATAAAACTATTTTACGAGCAGTACTTC

size: .
J: TRBJ2-1
V: TRBV6-5
D: TRBD2
CDR3: CASSRGAGGSNEQFF
DNA: TGTGCCAGCAGTCGCGGGGCGGGAGGTTCAAATGAGCAGTTCTTC

size: .
J: TRBJ1-1
V: TRBV5-1
D: .
CDR3: CASSLGQENTEAFF
DNA: TGCGCCAGCAGCTTGGGACAGGAGAACACTGAAGCTTTCTTT

size: few
J: TRBJ2-1
V: TRBV10-1
D: TRBD2
CDR3: CASSGSGNNEQFF
DNA: TGCGCCAGCAGTGGTAGCGGGAACAATGAGCAGTTCTTC

size: .
J: TRBJ2-2
V: TRBV30
D: .
CDR3: CAWSGLSPGELFF
DNA: TGTGCCTGGAGTGGACTATCCCCCGGGGAGCTGTTTTTT

size: .
J: TRBJ2-6
V: TRBV18
D: TRBD1
CDR3: CASAPGQGSGANVLTF
DNA: TGTGCCAGCGCGCCGGGACAGGGCTCTGGGGCCAACGTCCTGACTTTC

size: .
J: TRBJ2-4
V: TRBV7-9
D: TRBD1
CDR3: CASSWTGGIAKNIQYF
DNA: TGTGCCAGCAGCTGGACAGGGGGAATAGCCAAAAACATTCAGTACTTC

size: .
J: TRBJ2-1
V: TRBV4-2
D: .
CDR3: CASSQDLTTYNEQFF
DNA: TGTGCCAGCAGCCAAGATTTGACTACCTACAATGAGCAGTTCTTC

size: .
J: TRBJ2-1
V: TRBV27
D: TRBD2
CDR3: CASSKPAGDLVRYNEQFF
DNA: TGTGCCAGCAGTAAGCCAGCGGGAGATTTGGTACGCTACAATGAGCAGTTCTTC

size: few
J: TRBJ2-1
V: TRBV5-5
D: TRBD2
CDR3: CASSWSGGEQFF
DNA: TGTGCCAGCAGCTGGTCGGGGGGGGAGCAGTTCTTC

size: .
J: TRBJ2-3
V: TRBV5-1
D: .
CDR3: CASSFSGDTQYF
DNA: TGCGCCAGCAGCTTTTCAGGAGATACGCAGTATTTT

size: .
J: TRBJ1-5
V: TRBV18
D: TRBD1
CDR3: CASSGQGNQPQHF
DNA: TGTGCCAGCTCAGGACAGGGCAATCAGCCCCAGCATTTT

size: .
J: TRBJ2-5
V: TRBV9
D: TRBD2
CDR3: CASSVSSTSGGETQYF
DNA: TGTGCCAGCAGCGTATCCTCGACTAGCGGGGGGGAGACCCAGTACTTC

size: .
J: TRBJ1-4
V: TRBV7-9
D: .
CDR3: CASSLGDGGREKLFF
DNA: TGTGCCAGCAGCTTAGGAGATGGGGGCAGGGAAAAACTGTTTTTT

size: .
J: TRBJ2-6
V: TRBV1
D: .
CDR3: CTSSQPTGAGANVLTF
DNA: TGCACCAGCAGCCAGCCGACAGGGGCCGGGGCCAACGTCCTGACTTTC